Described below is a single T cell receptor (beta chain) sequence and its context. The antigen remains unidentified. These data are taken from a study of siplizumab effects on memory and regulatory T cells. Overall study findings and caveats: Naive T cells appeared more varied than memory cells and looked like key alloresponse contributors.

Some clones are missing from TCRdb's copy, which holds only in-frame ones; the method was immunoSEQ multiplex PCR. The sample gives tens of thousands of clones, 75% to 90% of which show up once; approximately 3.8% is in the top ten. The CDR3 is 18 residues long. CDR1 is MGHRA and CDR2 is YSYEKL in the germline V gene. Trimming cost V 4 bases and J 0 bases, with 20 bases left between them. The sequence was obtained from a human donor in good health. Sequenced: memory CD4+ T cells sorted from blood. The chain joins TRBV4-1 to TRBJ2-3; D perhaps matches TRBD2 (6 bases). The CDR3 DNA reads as TGCGCCAGCAGCCGGGACTCGTTATTTTTTACTAGCACAGATACGCAGTATTTT. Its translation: CASSRDSLFFTSTDTQYF.